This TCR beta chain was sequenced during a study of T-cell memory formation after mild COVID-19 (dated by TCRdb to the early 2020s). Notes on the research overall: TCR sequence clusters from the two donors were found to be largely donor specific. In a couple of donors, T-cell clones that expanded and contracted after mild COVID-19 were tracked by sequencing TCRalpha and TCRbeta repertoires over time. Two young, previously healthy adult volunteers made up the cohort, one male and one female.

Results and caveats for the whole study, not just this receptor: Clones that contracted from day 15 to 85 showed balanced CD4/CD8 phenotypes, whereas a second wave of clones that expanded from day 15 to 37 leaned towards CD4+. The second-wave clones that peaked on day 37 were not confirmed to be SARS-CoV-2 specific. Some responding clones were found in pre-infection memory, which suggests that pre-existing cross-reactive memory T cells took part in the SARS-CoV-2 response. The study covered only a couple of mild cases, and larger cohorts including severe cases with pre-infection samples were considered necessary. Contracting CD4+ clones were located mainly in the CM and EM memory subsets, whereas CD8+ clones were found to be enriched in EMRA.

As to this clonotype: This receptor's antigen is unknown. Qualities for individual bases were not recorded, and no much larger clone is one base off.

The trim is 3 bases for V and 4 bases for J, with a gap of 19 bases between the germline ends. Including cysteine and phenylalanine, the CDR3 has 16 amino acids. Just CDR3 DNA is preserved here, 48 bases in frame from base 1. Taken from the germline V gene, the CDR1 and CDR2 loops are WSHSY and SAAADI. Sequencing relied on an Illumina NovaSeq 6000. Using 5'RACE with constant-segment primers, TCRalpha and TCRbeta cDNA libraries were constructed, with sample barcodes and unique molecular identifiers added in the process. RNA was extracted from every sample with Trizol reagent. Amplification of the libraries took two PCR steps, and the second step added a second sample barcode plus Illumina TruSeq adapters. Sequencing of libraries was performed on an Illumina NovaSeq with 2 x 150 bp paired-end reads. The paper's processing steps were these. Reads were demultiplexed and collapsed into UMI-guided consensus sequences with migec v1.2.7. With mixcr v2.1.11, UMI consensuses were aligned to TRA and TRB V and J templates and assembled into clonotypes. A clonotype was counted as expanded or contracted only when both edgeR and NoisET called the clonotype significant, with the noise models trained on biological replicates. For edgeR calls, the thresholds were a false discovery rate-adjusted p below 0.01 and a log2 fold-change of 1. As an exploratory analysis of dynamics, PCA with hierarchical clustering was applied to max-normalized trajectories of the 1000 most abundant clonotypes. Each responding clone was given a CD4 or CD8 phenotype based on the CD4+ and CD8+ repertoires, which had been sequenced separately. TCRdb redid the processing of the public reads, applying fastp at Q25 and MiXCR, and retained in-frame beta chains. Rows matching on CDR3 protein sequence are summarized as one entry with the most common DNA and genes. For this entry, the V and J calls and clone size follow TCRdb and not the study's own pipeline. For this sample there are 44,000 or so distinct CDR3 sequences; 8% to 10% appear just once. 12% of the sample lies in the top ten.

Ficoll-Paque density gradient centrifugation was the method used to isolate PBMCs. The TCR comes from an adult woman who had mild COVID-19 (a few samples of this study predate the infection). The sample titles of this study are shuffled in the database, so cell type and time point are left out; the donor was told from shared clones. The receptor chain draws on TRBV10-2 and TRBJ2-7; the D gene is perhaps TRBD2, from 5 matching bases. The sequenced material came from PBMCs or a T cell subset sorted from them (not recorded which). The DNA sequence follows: TGCGCCAGCAGTGATCCATTAGGAGGAGGAGGATACGAGCAGTACTTC. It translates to CASSDPLGGGGYEQYF.